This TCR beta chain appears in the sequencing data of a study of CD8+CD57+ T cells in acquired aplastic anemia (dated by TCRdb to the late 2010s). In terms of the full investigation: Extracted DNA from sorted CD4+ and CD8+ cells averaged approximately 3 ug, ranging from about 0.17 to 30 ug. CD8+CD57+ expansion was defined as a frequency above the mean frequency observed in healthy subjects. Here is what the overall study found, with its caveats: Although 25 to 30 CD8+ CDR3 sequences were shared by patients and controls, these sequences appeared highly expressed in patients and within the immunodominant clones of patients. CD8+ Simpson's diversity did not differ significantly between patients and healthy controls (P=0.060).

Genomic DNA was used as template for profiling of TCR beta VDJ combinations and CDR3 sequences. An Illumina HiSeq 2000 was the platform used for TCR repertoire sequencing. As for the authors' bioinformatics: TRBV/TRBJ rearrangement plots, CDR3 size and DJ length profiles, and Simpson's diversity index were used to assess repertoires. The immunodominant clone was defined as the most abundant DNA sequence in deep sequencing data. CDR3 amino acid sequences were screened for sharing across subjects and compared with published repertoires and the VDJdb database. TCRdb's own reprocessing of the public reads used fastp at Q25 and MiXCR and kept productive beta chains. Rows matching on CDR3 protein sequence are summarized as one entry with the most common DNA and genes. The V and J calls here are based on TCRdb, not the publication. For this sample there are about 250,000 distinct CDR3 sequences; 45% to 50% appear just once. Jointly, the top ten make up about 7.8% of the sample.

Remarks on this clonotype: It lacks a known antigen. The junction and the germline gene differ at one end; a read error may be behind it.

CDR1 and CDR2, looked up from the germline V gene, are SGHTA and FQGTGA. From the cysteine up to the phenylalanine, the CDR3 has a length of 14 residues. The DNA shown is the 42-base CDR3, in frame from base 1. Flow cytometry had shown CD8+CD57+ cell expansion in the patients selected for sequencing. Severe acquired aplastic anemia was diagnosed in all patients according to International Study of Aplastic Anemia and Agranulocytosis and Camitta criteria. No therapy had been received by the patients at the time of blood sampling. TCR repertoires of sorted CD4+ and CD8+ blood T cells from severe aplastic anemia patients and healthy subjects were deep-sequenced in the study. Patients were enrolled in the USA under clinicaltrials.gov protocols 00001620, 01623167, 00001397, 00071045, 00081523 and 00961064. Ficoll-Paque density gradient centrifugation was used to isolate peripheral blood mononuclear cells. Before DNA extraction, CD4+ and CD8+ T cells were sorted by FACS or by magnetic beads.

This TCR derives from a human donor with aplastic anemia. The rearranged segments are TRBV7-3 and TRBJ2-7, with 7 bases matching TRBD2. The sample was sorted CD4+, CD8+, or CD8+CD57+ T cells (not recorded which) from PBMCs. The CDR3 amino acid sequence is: CATSSRQAGHEQYF. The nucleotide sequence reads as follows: TGTGCCACCAGCTCGCGCCAAGCGGGGCACGAGCAGTACTTC.